The 28 T cell receptor beta chains given below trace back to one sample, sequenced in a study of T cells expressing NK-cell markers. One entry per CDR3 protein, without DNA, is what TCRdb gives after re-calling the 5' RACE reads. Reported are about 300,000 distinct CDR3 sequences; the ten largest clones contain around 4.2%. Input material: blood T cells: a sorted CD56 or NKG2C T cell subset, CD4+ or CD8+ T cells, or bulk PBMC T cells (not recorded which). Receptors were obtained from a woman aged 18-70 years in good health.

This chain connects TRBV20-1 to TRBJ1-3. There are 13 residues in the CDR3. Germline assignment: CDR1 DFQATT and CDR2 SNEGSKA (reference sequence). CDR3 loop: CSASPGDGNTIYF.

The chain recombines TRBV20-1 with TRBJ1-5; the D call of TRBD1 rests on TCRdb alone, since no DNA is present to check it. The CDR3 has 15 residues. The germline CDR1 and CDR2 sequences are DFQATT and SNEGSKA (reference sequence). The CDR3 loop is CSARRGTGGEQPQHF.

The V call is TRBV6-5, the J call TRBJ2-5; no DNA is available, so the TRBD1 call from TCRdb remains unchecked. The CDR3 extends over 15 amino acids. Per germline, CDR1 MNHEY and CDR2 SVGAGI. CDR3 in amino acids: CASSLPGLGKETQYF.

The V gene is TRBV29-1, the J gene TRBJ2-3; TCRdb picks TRBD2, but there is no DNA to check that call. This CDR3 region has 13 residues. The V gene's germline CDR1 is SQVTM and CDR2 ANQGSEA. The CDR3 sequence is CSPTIGGANTQYF.

The rearrangement joins TRBV12-3 or TRBV12-4 to TRBJ2-3. The CDR3 runs to 15 residues. CDR3 loop: CASSLTLGSTDTQYF.

The chain carries TRBV12-3 or TRBV12-4 and TRBJ1-1. The CDR3 has 15 amino acids. CDR3 in amino acids: CASSLTSGRNTEAFF.

This chain joins TRBV7-2 and TRBJ2-1. Germline CDR1 is SGHTA and CDR2 is FQGNSA. The CDR3 runs 14 residues. The CDR3 loop is CASSFQQSYNEQFF.

The chain recombines TRBV7-9 with TRBJ2-1; TCRdb's D call of TRBD1 is untestable without DNA. Germline V gives CDR1 SEHNR, CDR2 FQNEAQ (reference sequence). The CDR3 totals 16 residues. This CDR3 is CASSITGGGGYNEQFF.

The genes are TRBV4-3 and TRBJ1-1. The CDR3 has 13 residues. CDR1 and CDR2 (germline): LGHNA, YSLEER. The CDR3 region is CASSRQAGTEAFF.

The V gene is TRBV11-2, the J gene TRBJ1-4; the D gene TCRdb calls, TRBD1, cannot be checked with no DNA. Germline CDR1 reads SGHAT; CDR2 reads FQNNGV. This CDR3 has 15 residues. CDR3 in amino acids: CASSPVGGTNEKLFF.

The chain links TRBV20-1 to TRBJ1-3; TCRdb reports TRBD1, a call that lacks DNA to check it against. The germline CDR1 and CDR2 sequences are DFQATT and SNEGSKA (reference sequence). This CDR3 comprises 13 residues. The CDR3 region is CSARQGTGNTIYF.

J is TRBJ1-5 and V is TRBV5-1; the TCRdb D gene call, TRBD1, has no DNA to confirm it. The length of the CDR3 is 14 residues. In germline, CDR1 is SGHRS, CDR2 YFSETQ. CDR3 sequence: CASSPRQGAQPQHF. Full variable domain (missing parts from reference TRBV5-1 and TRBJ1-5): KAGVTQTPRYLIKTRGQQVTLSCSPISGHRSVSWYQQTPGQGLQFLFEYFSETQRNKGNFPGRFSGRQFSNSRSEMNVSTLELGDSALYLCASSPRQGAQPQHFGDGTRLSIL.

The J gene is TRBJ2-2, the V gene TRBV20-1; TCRdb picks TRBD1, but there is no DNA to check that call. Germline assignment: CDR1 DFQATT and CDR2 SNEGSKA (reference sequence). This CDR3 contains 14 residues. CDR3 in amino acids: CSAIDQGHTGELFF.

This chain uses TRBV2 with TRBJ1-1; with no DNA, the TCRdb D assignment of TRBD1 cannot be verified. Per germline, CDR1 SNHLY and CDR2 FYNNEI. This CDR3 is 14 amino acids long. CDR3 sequence reads: CASTPRTGRTEAFF.

Here the CDR3 reads CASSSTGQVLNEKLFF. The gene calls are TRBV5-1 and TRBJ1-4; the D gene TCRdb calls, TRBD1, cannot be checked with no DNA. Germline loops: CDR1 SGHRS, CDR2 YFSETQ. The CDR3 loop spans 16 amino acids.

This chain joins TRBV6-1 and TRBJ2-1; the TCRdb call, TRBD1, lacks DNA for checking. CDR1 is MNHNS and CDR2 is SASEGT in the germline V gene. The CDR3 contains 16 residues. This CDR3 is CASRLTGTSSYNEQFF.

This chain uses TRBV7-9 with TRBJ2-6; the D gene TCRdb calls, TRBD1, cannot be checked with no DNA. This CDR3 has 15 amino acids. The V gene's germline CDR1 is SEHNR and CDR2 FQNEAQ (reference sequence). The CDR3 loop reads CASSSQVRGPNVLTF. The full variable domain, in which reference TRBV7-9 and TRBJ2-6 provide the parts outside the CDR3, is DTGVSQNPRHKITKRGQNVTFRCDPISEHNRLYWYRQTLGQGPEFLTYFQNEAQLEKSRLLSDRFSAERPKGSFSTLEIQRTEQGDSAMYLCASSSQVRGPNVLTFGAGSRLTVL.

J is TRBJ1-6 and V is TRBV10-3; TCRdb reports TRBD1, a call that lacks DNA to check it against. The germline V gene encodes CDR1 ENHRY and CDR2 SYGVKD. This CDR3 comprises 14 residues. Here the CDR3 reads CAITEGTANSPLHF.

CDR3 amino acids: CASSPGTGYEKLFF. The chain uses TRBV7-9 and TRBJ1-4; TCRdb reports TRBD1, a call that lacks DNA to check it against. Germline V gene sequence: CDR1 SEHNR, CDR2 FQNEAQ (reference sequence). This CDR3 comprises 14 residues.

CDR3 sequence reads: CASSSLRTDTQYF. The V call is TRBV7-2, the J call TRBJ2-3. The germline CDR1 and CDR2 sequences are SGHTA and FQGNSA. The CDR3 has 13 amino acids. Using reference TRBV7-2 and TRBJ2-3 for the parts outside the CDR3, the full variable domain is GAGVSQSPSNKVTEKGKDVELRCDPISGHTALYWYRQSLGQGLEFLIYFQGNSAPDKSGLPSDRFSAERTGGSVSTLTIQRTQQEDSAVYLCASSSLRTDTQYFGPGTRLTVL.

The V and J genes are TRBV5-4 and TRBJ2-4; the D call of TRBD1 rests on TCRdb alone, since no DNA is present to check it. CDR1 SGHNT and CDR2 YYREEE come from the germline V gene (reference sequence). The length of the CDR3 is 15 residues. The CDR3 region is CASSWVQGSKNIQYF.

V and J are TRBV7-2 and TRBJ2-5; there is no DNA to check the TCRdb D call of TRBD2. CDR3 length: 14 amino acids. Germline CDR1 SGHTA, CDR2 FQGNSA. This CDR3 reads CASEFGGGQETQYF. Together with reference TRBV7-2 and TRBJ2-5, the CDR3 gives the full variable domain: GAGVSQSPSNKVTEKGKDVELRCDPISGHTALYWYRQSLGQGLEFLIYFQGNSAPDKSGLPSDRFSAERTGGSVSTLTIQRTQQEDSAVYLCASEFGGGQETQYFGPGTRLLVL.

J is TRBJ2-1 and V is TRBV7-2; the D call of TRBD2 rests on TCRdb alone, since no DNA is present to check it. This CDR3 region has 16 residues. CDR1 and CDR2 (germline): SGHTA, FQGNSA. This CDR3 reads CASSVSGLAGVDEQFF.

The chain combines TRBV7-2 with TRBJ2-3; TCRdb selects TRBD2, and the lack of DNA leaves this call unchecked. Germline CDR1 reads SGHTA; CDR2 reads FQGNSA. The CDR3 runs 16 residues. The CDR3 is CASSLSQRGTTDTQYF.

The chain links TRBV11-2 to TRBJ2-3. The CDR3 has 11 residues. Per germline, CDR1 SGHAT and CDR2 FQNNGV. This CDR3 reads CASSLPDTQYF. The full variable domain, rest sourced from reference TRBV11-2 and TRBJ2-3, is EAGVAQSPRYKIIEKRQSVAFWCNPISGHATLYWYQQILGQGPKLLIQFQNNGVVDDSQLPKDRFSAERLKGVDSTLKIQPAKLEDSAVYLCASSLPDTQYFGPGTRLTVL.

The chain carries TRBV7-2 and TRBJ2-3. Germline lookup yields CDR1 SGHTA and CDR2 FQGNSA. The CDR3 extends over 13 amino acids. The CDR3 region is CASSLAETATQYF.

The V call is TRBV4-3, the J call TRBJ1-2. Germline V CDR1 and CDR2: LGHNA, YSLEER. The CDR3 loop spans 14 amino acids. Here the CDR3 reads CASSQEKTVYGYTF.

V usage is TRBV5-1 and J usage is TRBJ2-1. This CDR3 has 12 amino acids. The germline V gene has CDR1 SGHRS and CDR2 YFSETQ. The CDR3 here is CASSLSGYEQFF. Combining the CDR3 with reference TRBV5-1 and TRBJ2-1 gives the whole variable domain KAGVTQTPRYLIKTRGQQVTLSCSPISGHRSVSWYQQTPGQGLQFLFEYFSETQRNKGNFPGRFSGRQFSNSRSEMNVSTLELGDSALYLCASSLSGYEQFFGPGTRLTVL.